This T cell receptor (beta chain) was captured by sequencing in a study of identical twins. Study-wide results and caveats: For out-of-frame beta sequences, excess twin sharing was weaker.

From the 5' RACE reads, TCRdb called clonotypes with MiXCR, one entry per CDR3 protein. Seen here are about 330,000 distinct CDR3 sequences, 12% observed once, and the top ten hold approximately 7.6%. This clonotype was counted only a few times. Its antigen is unknown. The CDR3 spans 13 residues. With 5 bases removed from V and 6 bases from J, the gap between germline ends came to 13 bases. These same data were also listed under a study on yellow fever vaccine responses in identical twins.

The sequenced material came from CD8+ T cells sorted from blood. V usage is TRBV12-3 or TRBV12-4 and J usage is TRBJ1-2; D uncertain. This TCR came from a woman aged 18-30 years in good health. This CDR3 is CASSLSTPDGYTF. In DNA, the CDR3 is TGTGCCAGCAGTCTGTCCACCCCCGATGGCTACACCTTC.